This T cell receptor (beta chain) was documented in a study of response to subunit inactivated influenza vaccine (dated by TCRdb to the late 2010s). About the investigation overall: Deep quantitative profiling of the T cell receptor repertoire was used in the study to follow responses to a trivalent subunit inactivated influenza vaccine.

This clonotype was seen a few times. Its antigen has not been determined. It has no much larger one-base neighbor in the sample; base qualities were not kept. The library was produced with RT-PCR. Sequenced using an Illumina HiSeq 2500. The public reads were quality trimmed at Q25 with fastp and then assembled into clones with MiXCR by TCRdb, keeping productive beta chains. All rows with the same CDR3 protein become a single entry with the most common DNA and genes. The sample contains 560,000 or so distinct CDR3 sequences, less than 10% of them found a single time. The top ten constitute under 15% of the sample. The germline V gene specifies SGHNT as CDR1 and YENEEA as CDR2. Including cysteine and phenylalanine, the CDR3 has 15 amino acids. CDR3 DNA is the only sequence kept; it has 45 bases, read in frame from the first base. V and J are trimmed by 1 base and 5 bases, and the gene matches miss 0 bases of the junction.

The paper as a whole reports these results and caveats: The authors proposed that each seasonal influenza vaccination may bring in only a limited number of new T cells.

The chain joins TRBV11-3 to TRBJ2-3; 13 of the junction bases match TRBD2. The TCR originated in a man aged 50 to 69 who received an inactivated influenza vaccine. Donor details come from another sample of the same person, matched by shared clones. Sequenced material: PBMCs from blood, taken about 23 months after vaccination. The DNA is TGTGCCAGCAGCTTAGGGACTAGCGGGAGAGATACGCAGTATTTT. The translation is CASSLGTSGRDTQYF.